The 4 T cell receptor beta chains presented below share a single source sample, sequenced in a study of glioma-infiltrating T cells after dendritic cell vaccination. TCRdb keeps only in-frame clones here, not all; method: immunoSEQ multiplex PCR. Of 90,000 to 100,000 clones in the sample, over 60% are singletons; the top ten hold approximately 5.9%. The sequencing used blood, collected before dendritic cell vaccination. The source is a human donor with glioblastoma.

The CDR3 nucleotides read TGCAGCGTTGAAACTAACCGGGGGATGGGTGGCTACACCTTC. It translates to CSVETNRGMGGYTF. The chain carries TRBV29-1 and TRBJ1-2, with D possibly being TRBD1 (5 bases). The V and J ends lost 2 bases and 7 bases respectively, with 17 bases between them. The CDR3 has 14 amino acids. Germline CDR1 SQVTM, CDR2 ANQGSEA.

This chain links TRBV7-2 with TRBJ2-5, with 8 bases matching TRBD2. The CDR3 contains 17 residues. The J segment lost 5 bases and the V segment lost 5 bases, leaving 16 bases of the junction unmatched. In germline, CDR1 is SGHTA, CDR2 FQGNSA. The CDR3 nucleotides read TGTGCCAGCAGCCACGACGTGGCTAGCGGGCAGGGGGAGACCCAGTACTTC. Translated: CASSHDVASGQGETQYF.

V is TRBV6-5 and J is TRBJ2-7; TRBD1 matches at 12 bases. V shed 5 bases, J shed 4 bases, and the junction held 6 bases outside the gene matches. The germline V gene encodes CDR1 MNHEY and CDR2 SVGAGI. The CDR3 has 15 amino acids. The CDR3 loop is CASSGGTGGRYEQYF. CDR3 nucleotides: TGTGCCAGCAGTGGGGGGACAGGGGGCAGGTACGAGCAGTACTTC.

For the CDR3, the DNA is TGTGCCAGCAGCACTAGTTCCGGGAGTTACGAGCAGTACTTC. Protein product: CASSTSSGSYEQYF. The gene calls are TRBV9 and TRBJ2-7; possible D gene TRBD2, 6 bases. Germline V gives CDR1 SGDLS, CDR2 YYNGEE. This CDR3 comprises 14 residues. The V end lost 4 bases, the J end lost 4 bases, and 15 bases lay between the germline ends.